Listed below are T cell receptor beta chains from one sample, sequenced in a study of CD8 T cells in ankylosing spondylitis. TCRdb redid the calling of the 5' RACE reads with MiXCR, one entry per CDR3 protein. Among roughly 470,000 distinct CDR3 sequences listed, 25% to 30% were seen once. Sequencing was carried out using blood, either unsorted or a sorted T cell fraction (not recorded which). These receptors came from a male donor with ankylosing spondylitis. The CDR3 runs from the conserved cysteine through the conserved F or W. The D gene is left open where the match is weak. The size field is filled for only some rows; it gives once, few, many or a size class.

cdr3_aa cdr3_nt v_call clone_size j_call d_call
CASSSHGEETQYF TGTGCCAGCAGCTCCCATGGAGAGGAGACCCAGTACTTC TRBV5-5 - TRBJ2-5 -
CASSTLVDTQYF TGTGCCAGCAGCACTCTAGTGGATACGCAGTATTTT TRBV2 - TRBJ2-3 -
CASSPWGVENIQYF TGTGCCAGCAGCCCCTGGGGAGTCGAAAACATTCAGTACTTC TRBV3-1 - TRBJ2-4 -
CASNRLGGASNQPQHF TGTGCCAGTAACCGTTTAGGGGGGGCGAGCAATCAGCCCCAGCATTTT TRBV19 - TRBJ1-5 -
CSAGLFATNEKLFF TGCAGTGCTGGATTGTTCGCAACTAATGAAAAACTGTTTTTT TRBV20-1 - TRBJ1-4 -
CASSSVAGGDNEQFF TGTGCCAGCAGTTCTGTAGCGGGAGGGGACAATGAGCAGTTCTTC TRBV6-5 - TRBJ2-1 TRBD2
CASSLGPLETEAFF TGTGCCAGCAGCTTAGGACCCCTCGAGACTGAAGCTTTCTTT TRBV7-8 - TRBJ1-1 -
CSASYQNTEAFF TGCAGTGCTAGTTACCAGAACACTGAAGCTTTCTTT TRBV20-1 - TRBJ1-1 -
CATRATPSNTEAFF TGTGCCACCCGGGCAACCCCGTCGAACACTGAAGCTTTCTTT TRBV10-3 few TRBJ1-1 -
CASTSQSGSSYEQYF TGCGCCAGCACTAGCCAAAGCGGGAGCTCCTACGAGCAGTACTTC TRBV5-1 few TRBJ2-7 TRBD2
CASRPGTGGSGEAFF TGCGCCAGCAGACCCGGGACAGGGGGCTCGGGTGAAGCTTTCTTT TRBV5-1 few TRBJ1-1 TRBD1
CATSDRGQAQETQYF TGTGCCACCAGTGACCGCGGACAAGCTCAAGAGACCCAGTACTTC TRBV24-1 - TRBJ2-5 -
CASSLRGMVMTDTQYF TGCGCCAGCAGCTTGCGGGGTATGGTGATGACAGATACGCAGTATTTT TRBV5-1 - TRBJ2-3 -
CSVEDLRHSYNEQFF TGCAGCGTTGAAGATCTCAGGCACTCCTACAATGAGCAGTTCTTC TRBV29-1 - TRBJ2-1 -
CASGRQVGEKLFF TGTGCCAGCGGGCGTCAAGTTGGTGAAAAACTGTTTTTT TRBV12-3/TRBV12-4 many TRBJ1-4 -
CASSLDTSMNTEAFF TGTGCCAGCAGCTTAGACACCAGCATGAACACTGAAGCTTTCTTT TRBV7-9 many TRBJ1-1 -
CASSLALRGAQFF TGTGCCAGCAGCTTAGCGCTCAGGGGGGCGCAGTTCTTC TRBV7-2 - TRBJ2-1 -
CASSAGGGGREKLFF TGTGCCAGCAGTGCAGGCGGTGGCGGTCGTGAAAAACTGTTTTTT TRBV11-2 few TRBJ1-4 -
CSARGTYQPQHF TGCAGTGCTAGAGGCACATATCAGCCCCAGCATTTT TRBV20-1 few TRBJ1-5 -
CASNLVASGLHNEQFF TGCGCCAGCAACTTGGTGGCTAGCGGTTTACACAATGAGCAGTTCTTC TRBV5-1 many TRBJ2-1 TRBD2
CASSWAGSGGNEQFF TGTGCCAGTAGTTGGGCGGGAAGCGGGGGGAATGAGCAGTTCTTC TRBV6-1 - TRBJ2-1 TRBD2
CSVDPAGAGHTQYF TGCAGCGTTGATCCAGCGGGAGCGGGCCATACGCAGTATTTT TRBV29-1 few TRBJ2-3 TRBD2
CASRGQNYNEQFF TGCGCCAGCAGAGGTCAGAACTACAATGAGCAGTTCTTC TRBV5-1 once TRBJ2-1 -
CASSLESREQFF TGTGCCAGCAGCTTAGAGAGTCGTGAGCAGTTCTTC TRBV7-9 few TRBJ2-1 -
CASSDRGEKLFF TGTGCCAGCAGTGACAGGGGTGAAAAACTGTTTTTT TRBV2 few TRBJ1-4 -
CASSDSDRSGTGDEWNQPQHF TGCGCCAGCAGTGATTCTGACCGGTCCGGGACAGGGGATGAGTGGAATCAGCCCCAGCATTTT TRBV5-1 few TRBJ1-5 TRBD1
CASSDRALGYGYTF TGTGCCAGCAGTGACAGGGCGTTGGGCTATGGCTACACCTTC TRBV12-3/TRBV12-4 few TRBJ1-2 TRBD1
CASSQSGRRSYNEQFF TGTGCCAGCAGCCAAAGCGGGAGGAGGTCCTACAATGAGCAGTTCTTC TRBV4-2 - TRBJ2-1 TRBD2
CASSLTSGGGEQFF TGCGCCAGCAGCTTGACTAGCGGAGGGGGTGAGCAGTTCTTC TRBV5-1 few TRBJ2-1 TRBD2
CASSSRVEGETQYF TGCGCCAGCAGCTCCAGGGTTGAGGGAGAGACCCAGTACTTC TRBV5-1 - TRBJ2-5 -
CSARAGDEKLFF TGCAGTGCTAGGGCAGGGGATGAAAAACTGTTTTTT TRBV20-1 few TRBJ1-4 -
CASSVQGFMNTEAFF TGCGCCAGCAGCGTACAGGGTTTCATGAACACTGAAGCTTTCTTT TRBV5-1 few TRBJ1-1 -
CASSPGTVNEQYF TGTGCCAGCAGCCCCGGGACAGTCAACGAGCAGTACTTC TRBV5-6 - TRBJ2-7 TRBD1
CASSQTAGVLIGTQYF TGTGCCAGCAGCCAAACGGCGGGAGTACTTATCGGTACGCAGTATTTT TRBV3-1 few TRBJ2-3 TRBD2
CASSRQRQPNEQFF TGTGCCAGCAGTAGACAAAGACAGCCCAATGAGCAGTTCTTC TRBV6-1 few TRBJ2-1 -
CASSFGSILRGNYGYTF TGTGCCAGCAGCTTCGGTTCCATCCTGAGGGGTAACTATGGCTACACCTTC TRBV11-2 few TRBJ1-2 -
CASGSQGLHYGYTF TGTGCCAGCGGCTCTCAGGGGTTGCACTATGGCTACACCTTC TRBV12-3/TRBV12-4 - TRBJ1-2 -
CSATRLDEQYF TGCAGTGCTACGCGACTAGACGAGCAGTACTTC TRBV20-1 - TRBJ2-7 -
CSVENRATYNEQFF TGCAGCGTTGAGAACAGGGCAACCTACAATGAGCAGTTCTTC TRBV29-1 - TRBJ2-1 -
CSARDFTDQETQYF TGCAGTGCTAGAGATTTCACAGACCAAGAGACCCAGTACTTC TRBV20-1 - TRBJ2-5 -
CASRIAGARETQYF TGTGCCAGCAGAATCGCGGGGGCGAGAGAGACCCAGTACTTC TRBV7-9 few TRBJ2-5 -
CSAGPWGSSYNEQFF TGCAGTGCTGGTCCCTGGGGTAGCTCCTACAATGAGCAGTTCTTC TRBV20-1 few TRBJ2-1 -
CSVKKLTGEAFF TGCAGCGTAAAAAAATTGACTGGCGAAGCTTTCTTT TRBV29-1 many TRBJ1-1 -
CASSSGVAEAFF TGTGCCAGCAGTTCAGGGGTGGCTGAAGCTTTCTTT TRBV6-5 - TRBJ1-1 -
CASSLMGDQPQHF TGTGCCAGCAGTTTAATGGGTGATCAGCCCCAGCATTTT TRBV12-3/TRBV12-4 many TRBJ1-5 -
CATSRDRGNTDTQYF TGTGCCACCAGCAGAGATCGCGGAAACACAGATACGCAGTATTTT TRBV15 - TRBJ2-3 -
CASSLGAYVVADTQYF TGCGCCAGCAGCTTGGGGGCCTATGTAGTGGCGGATACGCAGTATTTT TRBV5-1 few TRBJ2-3 -
CAISGGTSGRNEQFF TGTGCCATCAGTGGCGGGACTAGCGGGAGGAATGAGCAGTTCTTC TRBV10-3 - TRBJ2-1 TRBD2
CASRGTGFPDTQYF TGCGCCAGCAGAGGGACAGGGTTCCCAGATACGCAGTATTTT TRBV5-1 - TRBJ2-3 TRBD1